The TCR beta chain described here comes from a study of shared clonotypes between healthy human individuals. Overall study findings and caveats: The sampled material consisted only of blood, and tissue repertoires are likely to differ. Represented diversity (both genetic and exposure-history) was limited by the small number of donors. Memory subsets generally showed lower estimated richness than naive subsets.

CDR1 is MDHEN, CDR2 SYDVKM, per germline. The CDR3 runs to 14 residues. Trimming shortened V by 6 bases and J by 7 bases, and 18 bases separated the two germline ends. On this clone itself: Antigen unknown.

Sequencing used immunoSEQ multiplex PCR; TCRdb keeps in-frame clones, though not all of them. The sample records about 2.3 million clones, around 90% being singletons. The gene calls are TRBV28 and TRBJ2-5, with D possibly being TRBD2 (6 bases). The sequence derives from a man younger than 35 in good health. Some clones in this sample may be carry-over from other donors' samples. Sequenced material: naive CD4+ T cells from PBMCs. Subset specified: CD45RA+ positively selected. The CDR3 spells CASSSGTVSRTQYF. CDR3 in DNA: TGTGCCAGCAGCTCCGGGACTGTGAGCAGGACCCAGTACTTC.